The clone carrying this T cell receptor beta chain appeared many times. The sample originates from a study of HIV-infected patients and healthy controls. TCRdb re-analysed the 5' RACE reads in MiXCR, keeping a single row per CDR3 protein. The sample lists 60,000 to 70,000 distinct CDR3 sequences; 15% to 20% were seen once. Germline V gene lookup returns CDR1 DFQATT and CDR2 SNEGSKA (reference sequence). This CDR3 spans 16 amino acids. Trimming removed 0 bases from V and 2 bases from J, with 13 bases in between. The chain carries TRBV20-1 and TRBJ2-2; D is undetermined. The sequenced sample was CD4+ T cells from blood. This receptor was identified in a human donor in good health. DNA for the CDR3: TGCAGTGCTAGAGACCCTTCCCAGACCAACACCGGGGAGCTGTTTTTT. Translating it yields CSARDPSQTNTGELFF.